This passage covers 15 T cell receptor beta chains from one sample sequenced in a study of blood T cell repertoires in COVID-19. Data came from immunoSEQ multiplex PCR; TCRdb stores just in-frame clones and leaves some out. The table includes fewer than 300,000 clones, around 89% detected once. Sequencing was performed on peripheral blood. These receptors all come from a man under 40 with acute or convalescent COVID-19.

The CDR3 reads CASSPSGGLTDTQYF. The CDR3 region has the DNA TGTGCCAGCAGCCCTAGCGGGGGGCTCACAGATACGCAGTATTTT. The V gene is TRBV7-8, the J gene TRBJ2-3, with 11 bases fitting TRBD2. Trimming took 5 bases from V and 2 from J; bases not matched to a gene: 3. Germline CDR1 and CDR2: SGHVS and FQNEAQ. This CDR3 is built from 15 residues.

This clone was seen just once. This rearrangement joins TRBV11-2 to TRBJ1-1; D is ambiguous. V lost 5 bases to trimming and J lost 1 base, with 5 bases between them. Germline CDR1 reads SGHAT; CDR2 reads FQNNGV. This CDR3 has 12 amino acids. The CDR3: CASSGSNTEAFF. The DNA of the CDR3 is TGTGCCAGCAGCGGCTCGAACACTGAAGCTTTCTTT.

The CDR3 loop is CSASQGRHTEAFF. The CDR3 DNA reads as TGCAGTGCTAGTCAGGGTAGACACACTGAAGCTTTCTTT. The chain employs TRBV20-1 and TRBJ1-1, with TRBD1 as a possible D gene (5 bases). The CDR3 sequence is 13 residues long. From germline, CDR1 is DFQATT and CDR2 SNEGSKA (reference sequence). V was pared by 3 bases and J by 3 bases, with 11 bases between.

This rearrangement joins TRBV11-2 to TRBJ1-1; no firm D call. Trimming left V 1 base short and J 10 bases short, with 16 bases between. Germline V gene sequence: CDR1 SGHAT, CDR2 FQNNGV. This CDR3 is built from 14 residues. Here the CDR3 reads CASSLGGVGFRAFF. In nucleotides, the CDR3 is TGTGCCAGCAGCTTAGGCGGTGTCGGGTTTCGAGCTTTCTTT.

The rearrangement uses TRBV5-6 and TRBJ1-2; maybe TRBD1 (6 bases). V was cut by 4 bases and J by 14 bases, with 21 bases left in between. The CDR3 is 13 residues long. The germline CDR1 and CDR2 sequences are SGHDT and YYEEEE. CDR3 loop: CASSLLGPGAVTF. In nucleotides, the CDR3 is TGTGCCAGCAGCCTCCTGGGCCCAGGGGCCGTTACCTTC.

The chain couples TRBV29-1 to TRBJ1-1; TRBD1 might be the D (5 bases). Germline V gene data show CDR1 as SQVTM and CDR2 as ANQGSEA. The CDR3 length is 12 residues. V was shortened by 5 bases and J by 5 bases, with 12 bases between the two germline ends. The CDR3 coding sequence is TGCAGCGTTACTCAGGGAGGAACTGAAGCTTTCTTT. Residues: CSVTQGGTEAFF.

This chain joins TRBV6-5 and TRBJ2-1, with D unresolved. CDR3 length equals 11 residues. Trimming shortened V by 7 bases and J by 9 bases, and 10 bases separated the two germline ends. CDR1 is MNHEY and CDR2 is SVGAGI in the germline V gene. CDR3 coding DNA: TGTGCCAGCAAAATCCGACTTGAGCAGTTCTTC. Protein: CASKIRLEQFF.

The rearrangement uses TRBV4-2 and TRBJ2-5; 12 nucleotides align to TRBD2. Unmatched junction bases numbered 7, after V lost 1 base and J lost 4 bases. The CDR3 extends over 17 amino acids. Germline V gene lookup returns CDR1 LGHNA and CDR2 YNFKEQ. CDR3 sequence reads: CASSQVLAGGWGETQYF. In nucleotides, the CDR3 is TGTGCCAGCAGCCAAGTACTAGCGGGGGGTTGGGGAGAGACCCAGTACTTC.

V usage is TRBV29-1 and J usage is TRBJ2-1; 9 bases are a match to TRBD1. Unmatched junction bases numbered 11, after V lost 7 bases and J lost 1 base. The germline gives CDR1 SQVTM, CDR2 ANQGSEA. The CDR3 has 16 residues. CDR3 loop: CSGGGPGTGSYNEQFF. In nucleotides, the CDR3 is TGCAGCGGGGGGGGACCCGGGACAGGGTCCTACAATGAGCAGTTCTTC.

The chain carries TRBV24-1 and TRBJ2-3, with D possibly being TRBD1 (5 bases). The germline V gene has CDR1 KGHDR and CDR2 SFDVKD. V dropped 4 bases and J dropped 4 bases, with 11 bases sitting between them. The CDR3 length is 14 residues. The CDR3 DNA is TGTGCCACCAGTGAACTCCAGACAGCAGATACGCAGTATTTT. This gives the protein CATSELQTADTQYF.

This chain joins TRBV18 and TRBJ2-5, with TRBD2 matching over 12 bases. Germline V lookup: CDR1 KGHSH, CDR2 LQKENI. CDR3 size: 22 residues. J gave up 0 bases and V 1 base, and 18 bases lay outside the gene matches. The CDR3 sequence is CASSPRPRNSGTSGPYQETQYF. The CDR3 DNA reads TGTGCCAGCTCACCACGGCCCAGGAATAGTGGGACTAGCGGGCCGTACCAAGAGACCCAGTACTTC.

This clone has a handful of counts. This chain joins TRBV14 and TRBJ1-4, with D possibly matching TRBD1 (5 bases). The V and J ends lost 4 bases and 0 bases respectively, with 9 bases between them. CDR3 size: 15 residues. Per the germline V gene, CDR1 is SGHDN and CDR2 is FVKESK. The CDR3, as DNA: TGTGCCAGCAGCCCTGGGGGGGCAACTAATGAAAAACTGTTTTTT. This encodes CASSPGGATNEKLFF. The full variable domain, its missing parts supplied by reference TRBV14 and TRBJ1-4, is EAGVTQFPSHSVIEKGQTVTLRCDPISGHDNLYWYRRVMGKEIKFLLHFVKESKQDESGMPNNRFLAERTGGTYSTLKVQPAELEDSGVYFCASSPGGATNEKLFFGSGTQLSVL.

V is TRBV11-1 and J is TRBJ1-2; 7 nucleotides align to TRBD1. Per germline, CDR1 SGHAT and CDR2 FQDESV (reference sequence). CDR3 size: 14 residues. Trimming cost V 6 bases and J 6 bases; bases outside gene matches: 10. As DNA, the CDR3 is TGTGCCAGCAGACCGACAGGGACCGTGGATGGCTACACCTTC. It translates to CASRPTGTVDGYTF.

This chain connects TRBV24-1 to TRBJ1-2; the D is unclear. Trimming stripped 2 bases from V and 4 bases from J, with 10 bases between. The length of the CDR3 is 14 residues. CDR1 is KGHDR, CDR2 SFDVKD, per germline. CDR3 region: CATSDSGQAYGYTF. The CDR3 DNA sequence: TGTGCCACCAGTGATTCTGGGCAGGCCTATGGCTACACCTTC.

CDR3 protein: CASSPGTSYNEQFF. In DNA, the CDR3 is TGTGCCAGCTCACCAGGGACATCCTACAATGAGCAGTTCTTC. The gene calls are TRBV18 and TRBJ2-1; D possibly corresponds to TRBD1 (6 bases). CDR3 length: 14 residues. The V gene's germline CDR1 is KGHSH and CDR2 LQKENI. The ends were cut back, 2 bases at V and 1 base at J, with 6 bases in the middle.